This T cell receptor (beta chain) was recovered during a study of PD-L1 blockade in urothelial cancer. Study context: Anywhere from 0 to 3 prior chemotherapy regimens had been received by patients. Among blood samples, the median T cell count was 130,000 to 150,000. Samples came from 3 weeks, at the second dose, and 6 weeks into treatment.

Time point reported: peripheral blood 6 weeks after treatment start. Per-patient samples, pretreatment and on-treatment, numbered 1 to 8. The protocol was immunoSEQ multiplex PCR, while the TCRdb copy is restricted to in-frame clones and leaves out a portion. Of approximately 38,000 clones listed, approximately 86% were seen once; the top ten hold under 25%. The origin of this receptor is a man in his fifties or sixties with urothelial cancer. The sample was PBMCs, taken around atezolizumab (anti-PD-L1) treatment.

The CDR3 sequence: CASSLGTSGTYEQYF. The CDR3 nucleotides are TGTGCCAGCAGCCTCGGGACTAGCGGGACCTACGAGCAGTACTTC. This chain links TRBV5-4 with TRBJ2-7; TRBD2 matches at 13 bases. CDR3 length: 15 amino acids. CDR1 is SGHNT and CDR2 is YYREEE in the germline V gene (reference sequence). V was clipped by 4 bases and J by 2 bases; unmatched bases: 3. Full variable domain (missing parts from reference TRBV5-4 and TRBJ2-7): ETGVTQSPTHLIKTRGQQVTLRCSSQSGHNTVSWYQQALGQGPQFIFQYYREEENGRGNFPPRFSGLQFPNYSSELNVNALELDDSALYLCASSLGTSGTYEQYFGPGTRLTVT.